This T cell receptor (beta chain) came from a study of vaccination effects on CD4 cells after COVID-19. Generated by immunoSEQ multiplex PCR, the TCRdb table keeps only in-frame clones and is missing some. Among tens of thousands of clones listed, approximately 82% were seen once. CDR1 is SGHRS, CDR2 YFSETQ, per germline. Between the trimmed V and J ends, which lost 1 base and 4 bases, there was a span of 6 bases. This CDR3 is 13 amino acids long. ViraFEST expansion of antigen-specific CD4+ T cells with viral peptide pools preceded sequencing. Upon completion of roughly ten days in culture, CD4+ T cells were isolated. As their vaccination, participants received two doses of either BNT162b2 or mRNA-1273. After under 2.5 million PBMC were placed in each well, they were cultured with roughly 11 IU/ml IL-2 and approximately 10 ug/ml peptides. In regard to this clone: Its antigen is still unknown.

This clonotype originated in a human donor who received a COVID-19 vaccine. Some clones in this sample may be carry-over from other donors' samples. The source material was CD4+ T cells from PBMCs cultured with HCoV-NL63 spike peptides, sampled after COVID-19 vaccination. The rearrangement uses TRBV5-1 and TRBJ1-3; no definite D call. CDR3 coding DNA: TGCGCCAGCAGCTTGACGGAGGGAAACACCATATATTTT. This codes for CASSLTEGNTIYF.